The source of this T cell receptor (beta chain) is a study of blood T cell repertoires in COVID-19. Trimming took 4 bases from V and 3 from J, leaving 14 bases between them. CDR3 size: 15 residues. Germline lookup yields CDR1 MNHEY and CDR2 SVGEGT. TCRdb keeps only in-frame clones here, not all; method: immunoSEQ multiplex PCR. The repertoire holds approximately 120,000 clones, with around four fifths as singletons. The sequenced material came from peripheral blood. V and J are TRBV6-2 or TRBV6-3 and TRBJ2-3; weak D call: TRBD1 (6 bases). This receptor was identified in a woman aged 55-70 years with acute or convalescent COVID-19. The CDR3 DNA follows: TGTGCCAGCAGTTTCCTGAGGCAGGGGACAGATACGCAGTATTTT. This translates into CASSFLRQGTDTQYF.